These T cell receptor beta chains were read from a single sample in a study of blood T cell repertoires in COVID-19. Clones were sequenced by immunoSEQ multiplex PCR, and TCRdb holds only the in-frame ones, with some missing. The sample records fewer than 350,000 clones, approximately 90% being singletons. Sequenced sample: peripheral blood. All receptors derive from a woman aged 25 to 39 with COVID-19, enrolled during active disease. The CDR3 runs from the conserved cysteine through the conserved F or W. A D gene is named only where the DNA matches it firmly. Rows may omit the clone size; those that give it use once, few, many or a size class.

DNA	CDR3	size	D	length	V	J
TGTGCCAGCAGTGAATTTGGGCAGGGTGAAGGTGGCTACACCTTC	CASSEFGQGEGGYTF	-	-	15	TRBV2	TRBJ1-2
TGCGCCAGCAGCTTGGGGCCTGACAGGCGTAACACTGAAGCTTTCTTT	CASSLGPDRRNTEAFF	few	-	16	TRBV5-1	TRBJ1-1
TGTGCCAGCAGTTTAGCGGGGGCGCGCACCGGGGAGCTGTTTTTT	CASSLAGARTGELFF	once	-	15	TRBV28	TRBJ2-2
TGTGCCAGCAGCTTGGACGGGGGAGGCGGGGAGCTGTTTTTT	CASSLDGGGGELFF	-	-	14	TRBV5-5	TRBJ2-2
TGTGCCAGCGTACTCACCAGCTTAGCGGGGGGCCGGGGAGAGACCCAGTACTTC	CASVLTSLAGGRGETQYF	-	TRBD2	18	TRBV5-8	TRBJ2-5
TGTGCCAGCAGCCAATCTCAGGGGAACGGGGAGCTGTTTTTT	CASSQSQGNGELFF	-	-	14	TRBV16	TRBJ2-2
TGTGCCAGCAGCTTAGTGGGGGCAGACCCTGAAGCTTTCTTT	CASSLVGADPEAFF	-	-	14	TRBV7-9	TRBJ1-1
TGTGCCAGCAGTGTGGGACAGGGGAATGAGCAGTTCTTC	CASSVGQGNEQFF	-	TRBD1	13	TRBV2	TRBJ2-1
TGCGCCAGCAGCCAAGAAGAGAGGTCCTATCAGCCCCAGCATTTT	CASSQEERSYQPQHF	-	-	15	TRBV4-1	TRBJ1-5
TGTGCCAGCAGCTTAACGTCGGGGAGAGGAACTGAAGCTTTCTTT	CASSLTSGRGTEAFF	-	-	15	TRBV11-2	TRBJ1-1
TGTGCCAGCAGCTTAGAGTGGAGCAACTATGGCTACACCTTC	CASSLEWSNYGYTF	-	-	14	TRBV7-2	TRBJ1-2
TGTGCCAGCAGTCTAGCGGGGGTGAACACTGAAGCTTTCTTT	CASSLAGVNTEAFF	-	-	14	TRBV27	TRBJ1-1
TGTGCCAGTAGTACCCTCCCGGGGCAGCCCCAGCATTTT	CASSTLPGQPQHF	-	-	13	TRBV19	TRBJ1-5
TGCGCCAGCAGCTTGGAAGGGACAGACGGTGAAAAACTGTTTTTT	CASSLEGTDGEKLFF	-	TRBD1	15	TRBV5-1	TRBJ1-4
TGTGCCAGCAGTCCTTCCCGCGTTGTGGAGGGTAACTATGGCTACACCTTC	CASSPSRVVEGNYGYTF	-	-	17	TRBV27	TRBJ1-2
TGTGCCAGCAGTTATTTTTTGGTCGGGGGGACCAAAAACATTCAGTACTTC	CASSYFLVGGTKNIQYF	-	TRBD2	17	TRBV6-2/TRBV6-3	TRBJ2-4
TGTGCCAGCAGTGACCTAGCGGGGTGGGGCAATGAGCAGTTCTTC	CASSDLAGWGNEQFF	-	TRBD2	15	TRBV2	TRBJ2-1
TGTGCCATCCTGGACAGGGAGAGACCTGGAAACACCATATATTTT	CAILDRERPGNTIYF	-	TRBD1	15	TRBV10-3	TRBJ1-3
TGTGCCAGCAGGGACAGGGGGGGCTACGAGCAGTACTTC	CASRDRGGYEQYF	once	TRBD1	13	TRBV2	TRBJ2-7
TGTGCCACTGGACTAGCGGGGCCTAGCACAGATACGCAGTATTTT	CATGLAGPSTDTQYF	-	TRBD2	15	TRBV28	TRBJ2-3
TGTGCCAGCAGCTTTTCCACACCATCTAACTATGGCTACACCTTC	CASSFSTPSNYGYTF	-	-	15	TRBV7-8	TRBJ1-2
TGTGCCAGCAGTTTCGTACAAAGCACAGATACGCAGTATTTT	CASSFVQSTDTQYF	-	-	14	TRBV27	TRBJ2-3
TGTGCCAGCAGCCGACTCGGAGTGGCGTCACCCCTCCACTTT	CASSRLGVASPLHF	-	-	14	TRBV4-2	TRBJ1-6
TGTGCCAGCAGCGCCGGGACAGGGTTGGCTGAAGCTTTCTTT	CASSAGTGLAEAFF	-	TRBD1	14	TRBV2	TRBJ1-1
TGTGCCAGCAGCTTAGGACAGGGAGAAGGCTACACCTTC	CASSLGQGEGYTF	-	TRBD1	13	TRBV7-8	TRBJ1-2
TGTGCCAGTGGGCGGACTAGCGGGGGACTCAATGAGCAGTTCTTC	CASGRTSGGLNEQFF	-	TRBD2	15	TRBV19	TRBJ2-1
TGCGCCAGCAGCCAAACCAGGGGGCGCACTGAAGCTTTCTTT	CASSQTRGRTEAFF	-	TRBD1	14	TRBV4-1	TRBJ1-1
TGTGCCAGCTCACCATATAGTCCCAACACTGAAGCTTTCTTT	CASSPYSPNTEAFF	-	-	14	TRBV18	TRBJ1-1
TGTGCCAGCAGTTACTGGGGAGGCGAGACCCAGTACTTC	CASSYWGGETQYF	-	-	13	TRBV6-5	TRBJ2-5
TGTGCCAGCAGCCAAGAGTCGGGCGAGCAGTACTTC	CASSQESGEQYF	-	-	12	TRBV3-1/TRBV3-2	TRBJ2-7
TGTGCCAGCAGCTTGGGGCCTAGCGGGGAGCTGTTTTTT	CASSLGPSGELFF	few	-	13	TRBV6-5	TRBJ2-2
TGTGCCATCAGGGGAGGGTTAGGTTCACCCCTCCACTTT	CAIRGGLGSPLHF	few	-	13	TRBV10-3	TRBJ1-6
TGTGCCAGCAGCCCTCCTGGGGGACTGGGTAATTCACCCCTCCACTTT	CASSPPGGLGNSPLHF	-	-	16	TRBV7-9	TRBJ1-6
TGTGCCAGCAGCGGTACAGGGTTTGGGGCCGGGGAGCTGTTTTTT	CASSGTGFGAGELFF	-	-	15	TRBV9	TRBJ2-2
TGTGCCAGCAGCTTGGCGCAGGGTTTTAACAATGAGCAGTTCTTC	CASSLAQGFNNEQFF	once	-	15	TRBV5-4	TRBJ2-1
TGTGCCAGCAGCTCGGACAGGGGTAACTATGGCTACACCTTC	CASSSDRGNYGYTF	once	TRBD1	14	TRBV5-4	TRBJ1-2
TGTGCCAGCCGGGGAGGACCTAACTATGGCTACACCTTC	CASRGGPNYGYTF	-	-	13	TRBV6-5	TRBJ1-2
TGTGCCAGCCAGGGGGATATGAACACTGAAGCTTTCTTT	CASQGDMNTEAFF	-	TRBD1	13	TRBV2	TRBJ1-1
TGTGCCAGCAGTCCGGGGACTAGCGGGGCTGGGTCTGAGCAGTTCTTC	CASSPGTSGAGSEQFF	-	TRBD2	16	TRBV6-6	TRBJ2-1
TGTGCCAGCAGTCACGCCCCGGGACTAGCGTGGGAGCAGTACTTC	CASSHAPGLAWEQYF	-	TRBD2	15	TRBV6-2/TRBV6-3	TRBJ2-7
TGTGCCAGCAGTTTTCTTCGGACTAGCGGGGTCCCCACTGGGGCAGATACGCAGTATTTT	CASSFLRTSGVPTGADTQYF	-	TRBD2	20	TRBV27	TRBJ2-3
TGTGCCAGCAGTTGGACTATAAACTATAAAGAGACCCAGTACTTC	CASSWTINYKETQYF	-	-	15	TRBV7-9	TRBJ2-5
TGCGCCAGCAGCCAAGAGGGACTTTCTCCGAATGAGCAGTTCTTC	CASSQEGLSPNEQFF	-	-	15	TRBV4-1	TRBJ2-1